The entry below describes one TCR beta chain. The target antigen is unknown. Only in-frame clones appear in the TCRdb table, and some are missing; sequencing was by immunoSEQ multiplex PCR. The sample consists of 2 million to 2.5 million clones, roughly 95% of them appearing once. This record comes from a study of shared clonotypes between healthy human individuals. Turning to the study itself: Per-donor plates numbered three CD4 naive, three CD4 memory, two CD8 naive and one CD8 memory. Overall study findings and caveats: Blood alone was sampled, and tissue repertoires likely differ. Memory subsets generally showed smaller estimated richness than naive subsets did.

A CD45RA-negative memory subset and a CD45RA+ naive subset were separated from the CD4+ cells. The germline CDR1 and CDR2 sequences are MDHEN and SYDVKM. This CDR3 is 16 amino acids long. V lost 5 bases, J lost 5 bases, and 7 bases stayed unmatched. Sequencing was carried out using naive CD4+ T cells sorted from blood. Subset: CD45RA+ positively selected. The rearrangement links TRBV28 to TRBJ2-3; 13 positions agree with TRBD2. This TCR was sampled from a man aged 18 to 29 in good health. DNA for the CDR3: TGTGCCAGCAGTCACCTACTAGCGGGGGGGCAAGATACGCAGTATTTT. Its protein is CASSHLLAGGQDTQYF. The full variable domain, with the rest looked up from reference TRBV28 and TRBJ2-3, is DVKVTQSSRYLVKRTGEKVFLECVQDMDHENMFWYRQDPGLGLRLIYFSYDVKMKEKGDIPEGYSVSREKKERFSLILESASTNQTSMYLCASSHLLAGGQDTQYFGPGTRLTVL.